These 14 T cell receptor beta chains came from one sample sequenced in a study of molecular identifiers for immune sequencing clone quantification. TCRdb reprocessed the PCR reads via MiXCR and lists one record per CDR3 protein. The sample has more than 300,000 distinct CDR3 sequences; roughly 23% are singletons. The sequenced sample consisted of naive CD8+ T cells from blood, with Jurkat cell RNA spiked in. Specified subset: FACS-sorted CD8+CD4-CCR7+CD45RA+ naive T cells. All receptors come from a human donor in good health. Some libraries in this study had Jurkat cell RNA spiked in.

In this sample, this clonotype turned up many times. The chain uses TRBV20-1 and TRBJ1-1; the match to TRBD1 covers 8 bases. Germline-derived CDR1 and CDR2 are DFQATT and SNEGSKA (reference sequence). After removal of 0 bases from V and 4 bases from J, the junction contained 7 bases not matched to a gene. The CDR3 runs to 15 residues. The chain's CDR3 is CSARDATGGITEAFF. The CDR3, as DNA: TGCAGTGCTAGAGACGCCACAGGGGGAATCACTGAAGCTTTCTTT.

V gene TRBV3-1 combines with J gene TRBJ1-2; unclear D gene. The CDR3 totals 13 residues. Trimming left V 0 bases short and J 7 bases short, with 9 bases between. The V gene's germline CDR1 is LGHDT and CDR2 YNNKEL (reference sequence). The CDR3 nucleotides read TGTGCCAGCAGCCAAGATCCTATCTTTGGCTACACCTTC. Translating it yields CASSQDPIFGYTF.

J is TRBJ2-3 and V is TRBV20-1, with TRBD1 as a possible D gene (6 bases). The CDR3 runs to 15 residues. The ends were cut back, 4 bases at V and 5 bases at J, with 19 bases in the middle. From germline, CDR1 is DFQATT and CDR2 SNEGSKA (reference sequence). The CDR3 loop is CSAMRSGTKVDTQYF. In DNA form, the CDR3 reads TGCAGTGCTATGAGATCCGGGACAAAGGTAGATACGCAGTATTTT.

As for this clonotype: A read error is possible here, since a much larger clone lies one base away. The chain carries TRBV9 and TRBJ2-3; a weak D match, TRBD1 (5 bases). This CDR3 comprises 15 residues. CDR1 is SGDLS and CDR2 is YYNGEE in the germline V gene. Trimming pared 2 bases from V and 4 bases from J, leaving 14 bases between. In nucleotides, the CDR3 is TGTGCCAGCAGCGTTAAGAGACAGAGAGCAGATACGCAGTATTTT. Its protein product is CASSVKRQRADTQYF. Full variable domain (missing parts from reference TRBV9 and TRBJ2-3): DSGVTQTPKHLITATGQRVTLRCSPRSGDLSVYWYQQSLDQGLQFLIQYYNGEERAKGNILERFSAQQFPDLHSELNLSSLELGDSALYFCASSVKRQRADTQYFGPGTRLTVL.

The rearrangement joins TRBV30 to TRBJ1-1; D gene uncertain. V was cut by 6 bases and J by 2 bases, with 19 bases left in between. The CDR3 length is 15 residues. The V gene's germline CDR1 is GTSNPN and CDR2 SVGIG (reference sequence). The CDR3 region has the DNA TGTGCCTGCGGGTCCTCCTTACAACTAAACACTGAAGCTTTCTTT. Protein: CACGSSLQLNTEAFF. The full variable domain, rest sourced from reference TRBV30 and TRBJ1-1, is SQTIHQWPATLVQPVGSPLSLECTVEGTSNPNLYWYRQAAGRGLQLLFYSVGIGQISSEVPQNLSASRPQDRQFILSSKKLLLSDSGFYLCACGSSLQLNTEAFFGQGTRLTVV.

In this sample, this clonotype turned up many times. This sequence joins TRBV28 and TRBJ1-5; unclear D gene. Trimming shortened V by 2 bases and J by 7 bases, and 9 bases separated the two germline ends. Germline V lookup: CDR1 MDHEN, CDR2 SYDVKM. The CDR3 is made up of 13 amino acids. The CDR3, as DNA: TGTGCCAGCAGTTTACAGGCGGCCCAGCCCCAGCATTTT. It translates to CASSLQAAQPQHF.

The rearrangement links TRBV20-1 to TRBJ2-7, with 11 bases fitting TRBD2. The CDR3 loop spans 17 amino acids. V gave up 3 bases and J gave up 0 bases; unmatched junction bases: 10. Germline assignment: CDR1 DFQATT and CDR2 SNEGSKA (reference sequence). The CDR3: CSAREGLAEESSYEQYF. The DNA for the CDR3 is TGCAGTGCTAGGGAGGGACTAGCGGAAGAGAGCTCCTACGAGCAGTACTTC.

There are many counts of this clonotype. The chain couples TRBV7-9 to TRBJ2-7, with TRBD2 identical over 11 bases. Germline CDR1 and CDR2: SEHNR and FQNEAQ (reference sequence). This CDR3 has 15 amino acids. With 4 bases clipped from V and 4 bases from J, the junction kept 6 bases outside the gene matches. CDR3 in DNA: TGTGCCAGCAGCTCCTTAGCGGGGGGGCCGTACGAGCAGTACTTC. It translates to CASSSLAGGPYEQYF.

This clonotype was recorded at least ten times. This chain connects TRBV5-6 to TRBJ2-1, with D tentatively TRBD1 or TRBD2 (5 bases each). Trimming removed 5 bases from V and 0 bases from J, with 18 bases in between. The germline V gene encodes CDR1 SGHDT and CDR2 YYEEEE. This CDR3 is 17 amino acids long. The CDR3 nucleotides are TGTGCCAGCAGTAACGATGGGACGCAAGTCTCCTACAATGAGCAGTTCTTC. Its translation is CASSNDGTQVSYNEQFF.

The rearrangement uses TRBV12-3 or TRBV12-4 and TRBJ2-3; 10 nucleotides line up with TRBD1. The J segment lost 1 base and the V segment lost 5 bases, leaving 9 bases of the junction unmatched. The CDR3 consists of 17 residues. The CDR3 loop reads CASSTRDRGRGTDTQYF. CDR3 bases: TGTGCCAGCAGTACCCGAGACAGGGGGCGAGGCACAGATACGCAGTATTTT.

This clonotype was counted many times. V is TRBV12-3 or TRBV12-4 and J is TRBJ2-3, with TRBD2 matching over 9 bases. The V and J ends lost 6 bases and 0 bases, in that order; junction bases with no gene match: 10. The CDR3 sequence is 17 residues long. Here the CDR3 DNA reads TGTGCCAGCAGCCCCCCGTCTAGCGGGACCAGCACAGATACGCAGTATTTT. It codes for CASSPPSSGTSTDTQYF.

A few counts support this clonotype. This may be a read error, as it is one base from a much larger clone. The chain links TRBV28 to TRBJ2-7; D gene ambiguous. The CDR3 runs to 13 residues. CDR1 is MDHEN, CDR2 SYDVKM, per germline. CDR3 region: CASSRRNSHEQYF. CDR3 nucleotide sequence: TGTGCCAGCAGCCGACGAAACTCCCACGAGCAGTACTTC.

This clonotype was seen more than once but under ten times. This chain connects TRBV12-3 or TRBV12-4 to TRBJ2-3; D is uncertain. The CDR3 spans 15 residues. The germline V and J ends were trimmed by 5 bases and 0 bases, with 12 bases remaining between them. CDR3 in amino acids: CASSPGKASTDTQYF. The CDR3 region has the DNA TGTGCCAGCAGTCCCGGCAAAGCTAGCACAGATACGCAGTATTTT.

This clonotype was counted between two and nine times. J is TRBJ2-7 and V is TRBV25-1; 8 positions match TRBD1. Per germline, CDR1 MGHDK and CDR2 SYGVNS. V lost 2 bases to trimming and J lost 0 bases; unmatched junction nucleotides: 3. The CDR3 is made up of 15 amino acids. CDR3 DNA: TGTGCCAGCAGTGAAACAGGGGGGTTCTCCTACGAGCAGTACTTC. The encoded protein is CASSETGGFSYEQYF.